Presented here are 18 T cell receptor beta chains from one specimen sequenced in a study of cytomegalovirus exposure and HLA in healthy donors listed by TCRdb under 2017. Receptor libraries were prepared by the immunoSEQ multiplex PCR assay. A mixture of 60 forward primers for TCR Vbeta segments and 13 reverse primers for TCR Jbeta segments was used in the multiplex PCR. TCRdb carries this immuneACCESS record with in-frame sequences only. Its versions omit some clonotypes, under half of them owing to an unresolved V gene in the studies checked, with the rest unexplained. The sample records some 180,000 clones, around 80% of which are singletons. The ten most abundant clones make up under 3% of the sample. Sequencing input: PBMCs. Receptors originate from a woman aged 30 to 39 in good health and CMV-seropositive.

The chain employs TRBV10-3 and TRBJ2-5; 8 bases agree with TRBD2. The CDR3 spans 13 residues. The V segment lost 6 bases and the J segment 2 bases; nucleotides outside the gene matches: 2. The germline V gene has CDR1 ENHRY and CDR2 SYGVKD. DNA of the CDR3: TGTGCCATCAGCATAGCGGGGCAAGAGACCCAGTACTTC. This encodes CAISIAGQETQYF.

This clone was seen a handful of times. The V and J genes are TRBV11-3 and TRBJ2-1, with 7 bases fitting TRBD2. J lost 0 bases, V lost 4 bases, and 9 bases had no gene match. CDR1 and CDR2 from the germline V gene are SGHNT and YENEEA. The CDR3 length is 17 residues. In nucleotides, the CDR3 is TGTGCCAGCAGCTCCCGGACTCTAGCGGCCTCCTACAATGAGCAGTTCTTC. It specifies CASSSRTLAASYNEQFF. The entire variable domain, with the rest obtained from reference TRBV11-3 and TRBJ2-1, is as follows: EAGVVQSPRYKIIEKKQPVAFWCNPISGHNTLYWYLQNLGQGPELLIRYENEEAVDDSQLPKDRFSAERLKGVDSTLKIQPAELGDSAVYLCASSSRTLAASYNEQFFGPGTRLTVL.

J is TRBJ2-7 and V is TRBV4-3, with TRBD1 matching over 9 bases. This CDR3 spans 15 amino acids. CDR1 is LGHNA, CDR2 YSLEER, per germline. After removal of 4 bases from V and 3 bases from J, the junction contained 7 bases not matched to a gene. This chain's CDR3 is CASSREQGQGYEQYF. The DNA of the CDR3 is TGCGCCAGCAGCCGCGAGCAGGGACAGGGCTACGAGCAGTACTTC.

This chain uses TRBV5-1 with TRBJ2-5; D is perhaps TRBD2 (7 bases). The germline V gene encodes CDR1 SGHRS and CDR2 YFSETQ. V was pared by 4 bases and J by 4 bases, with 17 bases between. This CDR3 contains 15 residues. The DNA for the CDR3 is TGCGCCAGCAGCCCCGGGTGGGGGGGCGGAGAGACCCAGTACTTC. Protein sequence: CASSPGWGGGETQYF. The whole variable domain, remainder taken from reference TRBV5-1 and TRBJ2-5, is KAGVTQTPRYLIKTRGQQVTLSCSPISGHRSVSWYQQTPGQGLQFLFEYFSETQRNKGNFPGRFSGRQFSNSRSEMNVSTLELGDSALYLCASSPGWGGGETQYFGPGTRLLVL.

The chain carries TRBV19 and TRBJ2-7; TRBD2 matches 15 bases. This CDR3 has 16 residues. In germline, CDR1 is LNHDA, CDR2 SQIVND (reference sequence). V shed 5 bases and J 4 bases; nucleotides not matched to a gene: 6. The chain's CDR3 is CASSPRTSGGEYEQYF. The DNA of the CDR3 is TGTGCCAGTAGTCCCAGGACTAGCGGGGGGGAATACGAGCAGTACTTC.

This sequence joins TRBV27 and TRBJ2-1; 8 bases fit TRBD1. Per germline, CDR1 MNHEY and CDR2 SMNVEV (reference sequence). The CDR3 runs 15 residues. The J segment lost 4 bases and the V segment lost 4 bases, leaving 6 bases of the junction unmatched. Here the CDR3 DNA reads TGTGCCAGCAGTTCAGGGGGCAAATATTACAATGAGCAGTTCTTC. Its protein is CASSSGGKYYNEQFF.

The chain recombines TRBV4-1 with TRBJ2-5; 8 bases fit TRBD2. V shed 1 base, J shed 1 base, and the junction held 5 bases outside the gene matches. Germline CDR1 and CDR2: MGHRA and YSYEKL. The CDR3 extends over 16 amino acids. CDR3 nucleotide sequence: TGCGCCAGCAGCCAAGGGTTGCGGGGGGCCCAAGAGACCCAGTACTTC. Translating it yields CASSQGLRGAQETQYF.

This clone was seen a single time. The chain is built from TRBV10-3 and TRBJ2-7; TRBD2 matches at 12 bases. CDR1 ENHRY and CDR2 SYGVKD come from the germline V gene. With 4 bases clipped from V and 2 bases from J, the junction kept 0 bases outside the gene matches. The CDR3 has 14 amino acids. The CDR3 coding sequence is TGTGCCATCAGTGGACTAGCGGGAGCCTACGAGCAGTACTTC. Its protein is CAISGLAGAYEQYF.

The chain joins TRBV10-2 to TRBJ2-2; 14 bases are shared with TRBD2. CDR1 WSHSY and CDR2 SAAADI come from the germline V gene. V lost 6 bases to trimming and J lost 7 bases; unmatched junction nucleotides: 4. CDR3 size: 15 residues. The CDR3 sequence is CASSGTSGGNGELFF. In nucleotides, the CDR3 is TGCGCCAGCAGCGGGACTAGCGGGGGAAACGGGGAGCTGTTTTTT.

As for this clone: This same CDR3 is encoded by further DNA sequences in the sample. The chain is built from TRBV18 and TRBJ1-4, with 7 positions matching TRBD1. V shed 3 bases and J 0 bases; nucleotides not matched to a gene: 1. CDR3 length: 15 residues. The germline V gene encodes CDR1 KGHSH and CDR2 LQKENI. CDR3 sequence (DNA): TGTGCCAGCTCACCCGGGACAGCAACTAATGAAAAACTGTTTTTT. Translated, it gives CASSPGTATNEKLFF.

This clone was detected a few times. CDR3 nucleotides: TGTGCCACCAGCGAGGGCCGCGCCTTTTTCGAGCAGTACTTC. This translates into CATSEGRAFFEQYF. The chain uses TRBV15 and TRBJ2-7; D perhaps matches TRBD2 (5 bases). Germline assignment: CDR1 LNHNV and CDR2 YYDKDF (reference sequence). Deletions cut 5 bases from V and 6 bases from J, with 17 bases between. This CDR3 contains 14 residues.

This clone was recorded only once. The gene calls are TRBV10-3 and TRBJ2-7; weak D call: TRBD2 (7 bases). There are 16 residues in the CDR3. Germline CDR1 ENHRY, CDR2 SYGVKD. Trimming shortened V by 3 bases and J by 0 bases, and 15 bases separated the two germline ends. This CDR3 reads CAISERGGTHSYEQYF. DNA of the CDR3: TGTGCCATCAGTGAAAGGGGGGGGACACACTCCTACGAGCAGTACTTC.

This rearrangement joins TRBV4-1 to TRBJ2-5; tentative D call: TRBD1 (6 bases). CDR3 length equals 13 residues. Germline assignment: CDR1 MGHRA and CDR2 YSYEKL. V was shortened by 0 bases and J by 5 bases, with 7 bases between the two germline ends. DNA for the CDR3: TGCGCCAGCAGCCAAGATAGGGGGGAGACCCAGTACTTC. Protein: CASSQDRGETQYF.

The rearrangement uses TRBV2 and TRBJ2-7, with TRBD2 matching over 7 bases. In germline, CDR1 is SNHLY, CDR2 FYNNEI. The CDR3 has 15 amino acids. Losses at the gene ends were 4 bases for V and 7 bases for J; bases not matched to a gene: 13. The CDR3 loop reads CASSAGWGGTREQYF. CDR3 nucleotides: TGTGCCAGCAGTGCGGGGTGGGGGGGTACGAGAGAGCAGTACTTC. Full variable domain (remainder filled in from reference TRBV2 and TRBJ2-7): EPEVTQTPSHQVTQMGQEVILRCVPISNHLYFYWYRQILGQKVEFLVSFYNNEISEKSEIFDDQFSVERPDGSNFTLKIRSTKLEDSAMYFCASSAGWGGTREQYFGPGTRLTVT.

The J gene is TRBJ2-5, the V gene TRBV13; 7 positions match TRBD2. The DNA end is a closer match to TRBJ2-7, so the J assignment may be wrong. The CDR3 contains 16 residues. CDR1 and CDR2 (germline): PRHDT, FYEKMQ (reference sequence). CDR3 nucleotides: TGTGCCAGCAGCCTGAACGGGGGGATAAGCTCCTACGAGCAGTACTTC. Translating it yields CASSLNGGISSYEQYF.

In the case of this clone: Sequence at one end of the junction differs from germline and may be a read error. The CDR3 coding sequence is TGTGCCAGCAGTTTCCTGCCCTCTGGGGCCAACGGCCTGACTTTC. As protein: CASSFLPSGANGLTF. This rearrangement joins TRBV28 to TRBJ2-6; tentatively, D is TRBD1 (5 bases). This CDR3 spans 15 amino acids. Germline CDR1 MDHEN, CDR2 SYDVKM.

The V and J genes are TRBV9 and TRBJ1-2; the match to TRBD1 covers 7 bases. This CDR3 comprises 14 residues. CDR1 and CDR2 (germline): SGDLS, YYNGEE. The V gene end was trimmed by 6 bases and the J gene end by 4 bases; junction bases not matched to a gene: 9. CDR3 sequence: CASTPADRSYGYTF. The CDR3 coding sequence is TGTGCCAGCACCCCTGCGGACAGGTCCTATGGCTACACCTTC.

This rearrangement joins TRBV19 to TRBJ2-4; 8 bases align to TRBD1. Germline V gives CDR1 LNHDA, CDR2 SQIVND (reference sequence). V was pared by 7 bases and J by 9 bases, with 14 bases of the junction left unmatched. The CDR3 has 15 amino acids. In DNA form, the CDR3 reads TGTGCCAGTACCCGACAGGGGCTCCTGGAGGGCATTCAGTACTTC. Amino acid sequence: CASTRQGLLEGIQYF.